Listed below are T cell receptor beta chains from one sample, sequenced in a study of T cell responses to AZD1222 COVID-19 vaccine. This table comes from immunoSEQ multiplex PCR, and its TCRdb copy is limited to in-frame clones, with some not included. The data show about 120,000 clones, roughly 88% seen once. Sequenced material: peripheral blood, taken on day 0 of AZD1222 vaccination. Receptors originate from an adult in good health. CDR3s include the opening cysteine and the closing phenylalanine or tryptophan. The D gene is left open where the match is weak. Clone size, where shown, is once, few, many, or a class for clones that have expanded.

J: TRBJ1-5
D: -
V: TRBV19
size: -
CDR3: CASSIGGAGFNQPQHF
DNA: TGTGCCAGTAGTATAGGGGGGGCAGGGTTTAATCAGCCCCAGCATTTT

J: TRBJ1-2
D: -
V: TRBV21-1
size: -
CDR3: CASSLPRDGEAYGYTF
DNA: TGTGCCAGCAGCCTCCCTCGGGACGGGGAGGCCTATGGCTACACCTTC

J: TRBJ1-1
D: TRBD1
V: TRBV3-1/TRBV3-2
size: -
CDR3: CASSFDRGRAEAFF
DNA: TGTGCCAGCAGCTTCGACAGGGGGAGGGCTGAAGCTTTCTTT

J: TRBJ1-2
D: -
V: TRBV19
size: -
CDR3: CASIRGGEDYGYTF
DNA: TGTGCCAGTATTCGGGGTGGGGAGGACTATGGCTACACCTTC

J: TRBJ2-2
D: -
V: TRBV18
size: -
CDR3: CASSPISGAGELFF
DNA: TGTGCCAGCTCACCAATTTCGGGGGCCGGGGAGCTGTTTTTT

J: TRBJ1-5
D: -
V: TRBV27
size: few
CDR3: CASRPLAKNSNQPQHF
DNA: TGTGCCAGCAGACCTCTAGCCAAGAATAGCAATCAGCCCCAGCATTTT

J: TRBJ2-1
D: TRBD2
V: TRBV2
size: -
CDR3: CASSGTSGGSYNEQFF
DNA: TGTGCCAGCAGTGGGACTAGCGGGGGCTCCTACAATGAGCAGTTCTTC

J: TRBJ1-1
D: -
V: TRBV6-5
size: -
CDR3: CATRGDTEAFF
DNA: TGTGCCACCCGGGGGGATACTGAAGCTTTCTTT

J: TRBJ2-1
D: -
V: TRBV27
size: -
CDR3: CASSFPRTNEQFF
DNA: TGTGCCAGCAGTTTCCCCAGGACTAATGAGCAGTTCTTC

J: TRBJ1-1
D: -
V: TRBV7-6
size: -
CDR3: CASSLAPRGPGRDTEAFF
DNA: TGTGCCAGCAGCTTAGCCCCGCGGGGCCCCGGGAGGGACACTGAAGCTTTCTTT

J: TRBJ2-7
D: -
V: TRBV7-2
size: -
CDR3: CASSLHGPYYEQYF
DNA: TGTGCCAGCAGCCTCCACGGCCCTTACTACGAGCAGTACTTC

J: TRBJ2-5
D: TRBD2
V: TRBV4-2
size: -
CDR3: CASSHRLAGHQETQYF
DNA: TGTGCCAGCAGCCATAGACTAGCGGGACACCAAGAGACCCAGTACTTC

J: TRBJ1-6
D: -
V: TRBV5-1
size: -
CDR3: CASSLEQGHSPLHF
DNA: TGCGCCAGCAGCTTGGAACAGGGCCATTCACCCCTCCACTTT

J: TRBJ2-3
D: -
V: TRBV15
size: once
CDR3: CATSRGERFTDTQYF
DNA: TGTGCCACCAGCAGGGGGGAGCGGTTCACAGATACGCAGTATTTT

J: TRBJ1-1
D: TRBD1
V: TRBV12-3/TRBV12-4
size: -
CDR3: CASRGTVNTEAFF
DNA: TGTGCCAGCAGAGGGACAGTTAACACTGAAGCTTTCTTT

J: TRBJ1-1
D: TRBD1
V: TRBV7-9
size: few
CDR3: CASSIGQGRTEAFF
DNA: TGTGCCAGCAGCATAGGACAGGGTAGGACTGAAGCTTTCTTT

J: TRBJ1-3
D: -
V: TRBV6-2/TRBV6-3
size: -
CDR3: CASSPLGIRSGNTIYF
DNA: TGTGCCAGCAGTCCGCTGGGGATCCGCTCTGGAAACACCATATATTTT

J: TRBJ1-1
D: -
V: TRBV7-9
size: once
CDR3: CASSHEGNTEAFF
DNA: TGTGCCAGCAGCCACGAGGGTAACACTGAAGCTTTCTTT

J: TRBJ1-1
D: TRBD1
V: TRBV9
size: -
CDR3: CASSPRQGTSSEAFF
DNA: TGTGCCAGCAGCCCCCGACAGGGGACGTCCTCTGAAGCTTTCTTT

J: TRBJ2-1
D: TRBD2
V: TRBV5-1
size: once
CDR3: CASSPSWGRGEQFF
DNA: TGCGCCAGCAGCCCGAGCTGGGGGAGGGGTGAGCAGTTCTTC

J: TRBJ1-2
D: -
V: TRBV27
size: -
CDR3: CASRKTVGGYTF
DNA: TGTGCCAGCAGGAAAACAGTGGGTGGCTACACCTTC

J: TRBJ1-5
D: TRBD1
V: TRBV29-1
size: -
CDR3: CSVLTGGNQPQHF
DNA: TGCAGCGTTTTGACAGGGGGCAATCAGCCCCAGCATTTT

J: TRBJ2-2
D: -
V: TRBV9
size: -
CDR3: CASSVETRRAGELFF
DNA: TGTGCCAGCAGCGTAGAAACCCGGCGGGCCGGGGAGCTGTTTTTT

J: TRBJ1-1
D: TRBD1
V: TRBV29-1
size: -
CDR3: CSVGQGSEAFF
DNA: TGCAGCGTTGGACAGGGGAGTGAAGCTTTCTTT

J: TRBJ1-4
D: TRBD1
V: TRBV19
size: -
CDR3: CASSTQGSRATNEKLFF
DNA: TGTGCCAGTAGTACACAGGGGAGCCGAGCAACTAATGAAAAACTGTTTTTT

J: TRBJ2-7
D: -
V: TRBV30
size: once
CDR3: CAWSLDPDYEQYF
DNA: TGTGCCTGGAGTTTGGACCCGGACTACGAGCAGTACTTC

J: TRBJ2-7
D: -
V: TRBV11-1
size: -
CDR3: CASGLVEGAYEQYF
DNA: TGTGCCAGCGGTTTAGTCGAGGGGGCCTACGAGCAGTACTTC

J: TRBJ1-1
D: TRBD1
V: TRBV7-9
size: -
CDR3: CASSPSGGRQNTEAFF
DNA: TGTGCCAGCAGCCCCTCAGGGGGAAGACAGAACACTGAAGCTTTCTTT

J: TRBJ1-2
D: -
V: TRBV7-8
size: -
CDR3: CASSLRGYNYGYTF
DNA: TGTGCCAGCAGCTTAAGGGGGTACAACTATGGCTACACCTTC